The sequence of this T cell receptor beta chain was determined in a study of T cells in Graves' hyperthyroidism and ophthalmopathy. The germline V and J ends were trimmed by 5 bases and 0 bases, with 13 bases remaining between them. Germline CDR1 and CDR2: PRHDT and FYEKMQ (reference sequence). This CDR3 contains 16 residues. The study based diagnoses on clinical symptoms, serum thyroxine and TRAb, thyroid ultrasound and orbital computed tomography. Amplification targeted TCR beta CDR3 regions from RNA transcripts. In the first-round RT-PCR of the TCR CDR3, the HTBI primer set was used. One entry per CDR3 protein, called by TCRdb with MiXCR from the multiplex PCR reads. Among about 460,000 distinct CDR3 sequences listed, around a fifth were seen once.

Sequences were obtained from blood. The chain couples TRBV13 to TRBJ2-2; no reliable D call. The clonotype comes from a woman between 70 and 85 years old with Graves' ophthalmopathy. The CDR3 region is CASSVVNSPNTGELFF. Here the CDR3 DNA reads TGTGCCAGCAGCGTAGTTAACAGCCCGAACACCGGGGAGCTGTTTTTT.